This is a list of T cell receptor beta chains from one sample in a study of blood T cell repertoires in COVID-19. Some clones are missing from TCRdb's copy, which holds only in-frame ones; the method was immunoSEQ multiplex PCR. The table includes fewer than 150,000 clones, around 88% detected once. The sequencing input was peripheral blood. The receptors stem from a woman aged 50 to 60 who had recovered from COVID-19. The CDR3 runs from the conserved cysteine through the conserved F or W. Each record gives: clone size, V gene, J gene, D gene, CDR3 DNA, CDR3 protein. The D gene is left open where the match is weak. Clone size is given for some rows only: seen once, a few or many times, or a class if the clone is expanded.

clone size: -; V gene: TRBV14; J gene: TRBJ1-1; D gene: -; CDR3 DNA: TGTGCCAGCAGCCAAAGGTATAACCAGGGATATGGCACTGAAGCTTTCTTT; CDR3 protein: CASSQRYNQGYGTEAFF
clone size: few; V gene: TRBV28; J gene: TRBJ2-7; D gene: TRBD2; CDR3 DNA: TGTGCCAGCACAGGACTAGCGGGTTCCAACTACGAGCAGTACTTC; CDR3 protein: CASTGLAGSNYEQYF
clone size: -; V gene: TRBV6-6; J gene: TRBJ1-1; D gene: TRBD1; CDR3 DNA: TGTGCCAGCAGTCAAACCACCTGGACAGGGTCGGACACTGAAGCTTTCTTT; CDR3 protein: CASSQTTWTGSDTEAFF
clone size: -; V gene: TRBV7-2; J gene: TRBJ1-5; D gene: -; CDR3 DNA: TGTGCCAGCAGCGCCGGGACAATCAGCAATCAGCCCCAGCATTTT; CDR3 protein: CASSAGTISNQPQHF
clone size: -; V gene: TRBV12-3/TRBV12-4; J gene: TRBJ2-7; D gene: TRBD1; CDR3 DNA: TGTGCCAGCAGCCTCTCGAGGACAGGGCAGTACTTC; CDR3 protein: CASSLSRTGQYF
clone size: -; V gene: TRBV12-3/TRBV12-4; J gene: TRBJ2-3; D gene: -; CDR3 DNA: TGTGCCAGCAGCCCGGGTTTCACAGATACGCAGTATTTT; CDR3 protein: CASSPGFTDTQYF
clone size: -; V gene: TRBV10-3; J gene: TRBJ2-7; D gene: TRBD2; CDR3 DNA: TGTGCCATCAGTCTAGCGGGTTCCTACGAGCAGTACTTC; CDR3 protein: CAISLAGSYEQYF
clone size: -; V gene: TRBV6-5; J gene: TRBJ2-7; D gene: -; CDR3 DNA: TGTGCCAGCAGTTACCAGGGGACCCCAGGGGAAGAGCAGTACTTC; CDR3 protein: CASSYQGTPGEEQYF
clone size: -; V gene: TRBV9; J gene: TRBJ2-7; D gene: -; CDR3 DNA: TGTGCCAGCAGCGTAGGAGGAACTACCGAGCAGTACTTC; CDR3 protein: CASSVGGTTEQYF
clone size: few; V gene: TRBV19; J gene: TRBJ1-1; D gene: -; CDR3 DNA: TGTGCCAGCTTCAACCCCAACGTGGGCAGAGACACTGAAGCTTTCTTT; CDR3 protein: CASFNPNVGRDTEAFF
clone size: -; V gene: TRBV5-5; J gene: TRBJ2-7; D gene: -; CDR3 DNA: TGTGCCAGCAGCTTGGATCGGTTCTCCTACGAGCAGTACTTC; CDR3 protein: CASSLDRFSYEQYF
clone size: -; V gene: TRBV5-1; J gene: TRBJ1-6; D gene: -; CDR3 DNA: TGCGCCAGCAGCCCCGGCAGGGGAGATTCACCCCTCCACTTT; CDR3 protein: CASSPGRGDSPLHF
clone size: -; V gene: TRBV28; J gene: TRBJ1-1; D gene: TRBD1; CDR3 DNA: TGTGCCAGCACCCCCTGGCGGGACAGGCTTTCTAACACTGAAGCTTTCTTT; CDR3 protein: CASTPWRDRLSNTEAFF
clone size: -; V gene: TRBV11-2; J gene: TRBJ2-5; D gene: TRBD2; CDR3 DNA: TGTGCCAGCAGTGGGACTAGCGGGAGCCAGACCCAGTACTTC; CDR3 protein: CASSGTSGSQTQYF
clone size: -; V gene: TRBV11-2; J gene: TRBJ2-1; D gene: TRBD2; CDR3 DNA: TGTGCCAGCAGCTCCCGGTTTGCTAGCGGCTACAATGAGCAGTTCTTC; CDR3 protein: CASSSRFASGYNEQFF
clone size: few; V gene: TRBV6-5; J gene: TRBJ1-1; D gene: -; CDR3 DNA: TGTGCCAGCAGTTACTCGCAGGGAATAAACGCTTTCTTT; CDR3 protein: CASSYSQGINAFF
clone size: -; V gene: TRBV5-4; J gene: TRBJ2-3; D gene: TRBD1; CDR3 DNA: TGTGCCAGCAGCTTGGCGGGACAGGGTCTAGATACGCAGTATTTT; CDR3 protein: CASSLAGQGLDTQYF
clone size: -; V gene: TRBV27; J gene: TRBJ2-7; D gene: -; CDR3 DNA: TGTGCCAGCAGTTTAAGCTCCCCACCCTACGAGCAGTACTTC; CDR3 protein: CASSLSSPPYEQYF
clone size: -; V gene: TRBV4-2; J gene: TRBJ2-7; D gene: TRBD2; CDR3 DNA: TGTGCCAGCAGCCAAACACTAGCGGGAGAAGGCGAGCAGTACTTC; CDR3 protein: CASSQTLAGEGEQYF
clone size: -; V gene: TRBV5-1; J gene: TRBJ2-3; D gene: -; CDR3 DNA: TGCGCCAGCAGCATTGGACGGGAGCGGGCCACAGATACGCAGTATTTT; CDR3 protein: CASSIGRERATDTQYF
clone size: -; V gene: TRBV11-2; J gene: TRBJ1-1; D gene: -; CDR3 DNA: TGTGCCAGCAGCTTACGGGGATCTGAAGCTTTCTTT; CDR3 protein: CASSLRGSEAFF
clone size: -; V gene: TRBV7-9; J gene: TRBJ2-1; D gene: -; CDR3 DNA: TGTGCCAGCAGCTTCCGGCGGGACGACAATGAGCAGTTCTTC; CDR3 protein: CASSFRRDDNEQFF
clone size: -; V gene: TRBV3-1/TRBV3-2; J gene: TRBJ2-5; D gene: -; CDR3 DNA: TGTGCCAGCAGCCACCGGGGAGAGACCCAGTACTTC; CDR3 protein: CASSHRGETQYF
clone size: -; V gene: TRBV7-2; J gene: TRBJ1-4; D gene: TRBD1; CDR3 DNA: TGTGCCAGCAGCACTACAGGGGCCGTTGGTGAAAAACTGTTTTTT; CDR3 protein: CASSTTGAVGEKLFF
clone size: -; V gene: TRBV30; J gene: TRBJ2-2; D gene: TRBD2; CDR3 DNA: TGTGCCTGGAGTGTGGGACTAGCGACCGGGGAGCTGTTTTTT; CDR3 protein: CAWSVGLATGELFF
clone size: -; V gene: TRBV5-1; J gene: TRBJ2-5; D gene: TRBD1; CDR3 DNA: TGCGCCAGCACCGGACAGGGGAGGGTGGGCCAAGAGACCCAGTACTTC; CDR3 protein: CASTGQGRVGQETQYF
clone size: -; V gene: TRBV7-9; J gene: TRBJ2-3; D gene: -; CDR3 DNA: TGTGCCAGCAGCTTACAGGAAATAACGCAGTATTTT; CDR3 protein: CASSLQEITQYF
clone size: -; V gene: TRBV9; J gene: TRBJ2-7; D gene: TRBD1; CDR3 DNA: TGTGCCACCCGAGGGGGCAACTTC; CDR3 protein: CATRGGNF
clone size: once; V gene: TRBV5-4; J gene: TRBJ2-5; D gene: -; CDR3 DNA: TGTGCCAGCAGCTTGGGTGACAGAGGAGAGACCCAGTACTTC; CDR3 protein: CASSLGDRGETQYF